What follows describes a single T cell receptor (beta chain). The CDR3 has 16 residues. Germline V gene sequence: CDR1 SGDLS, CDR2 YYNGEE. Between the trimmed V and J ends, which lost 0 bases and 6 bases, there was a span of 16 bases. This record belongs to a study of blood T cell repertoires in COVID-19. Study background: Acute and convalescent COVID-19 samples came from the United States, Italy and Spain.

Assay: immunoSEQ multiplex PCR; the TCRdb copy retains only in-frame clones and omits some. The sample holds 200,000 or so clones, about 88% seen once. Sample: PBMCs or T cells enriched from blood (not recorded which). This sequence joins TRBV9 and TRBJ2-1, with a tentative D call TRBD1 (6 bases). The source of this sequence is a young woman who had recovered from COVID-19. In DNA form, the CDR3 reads TGTGCCAGCAGCGTAGCTAGGGGGAGTATTGGCAATGAGCAGTTCTTC. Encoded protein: CASSVARGSIGNEQFF.